The 15 T cell receptor beta chains in this list originate from one sample, sequenced in a study of blood T cell repertoires in COVID-19. TCRdb's table, derived via immunoSEQ multiplex PCR, lists solely in-frame clones and lacks some. The sample carries 150,000 to 160,000 clones, more than 80% recorded once. The sequenced sample consisted of peripheral blood. The source is a woman in her thirties or forties with acute or convalescent COVID-19.

The V call is TRBV9, the J call TRBJ2-2; D not resolved. Germline V gives CDR1 SGDLS, CDR2 YYNGEE. The CDR3 consists of 12 residues. Trimming left V 3 bases short and J 8 bases short, with 8 bases between. The CDR3 here is CASSGLLGELFF. The CDR3 coding sequence is TGTGCCAGCAGCGGTCTGTTGGGGGAGCTGTTTTTT.

This clone came up once. This chain uses TRBV4-1 with TRBJ1-1, with TRBD1 matching over 10 bases. Germline values: CDR1 MGHRA, CDR2 YSYEKL. The J segment lost 0 bases and the V segment lost 5 bases, leaving 6 bases of the junction unmatched. The CDR3 length is 16 residues. The CDR3 DNA reads as TGCGCCAGCAGCTGGGACAGGGGATCTATGAACACTGAAGCTTTCTTT. It codes for CASSWDRGSMNTEAFF.

This chain connects TRBV2 to TRBJ2-1; D perhaps matches TRBD2 (6 bases). With 6 bases removed from V and 7 bases from J, the gap between germline ends came to 10 bases. The CDR3 runs 12 residues. Germline V CDR1 and CDR2: SNHLY, FYNNEI. The CDR3 DNA reads TGTGCCAGCAGCCGGGGAGGAAATGAGCAGTTCTTC. Protein sequence: CASSRGGNEQFF.

CDR3 DNA: TGTGCCAGCAGTGAACCCCCCGAGCGGGCCCTCACAGATACGCAGTATTTT. Encoded protein: CASSEPPERALTDTQYF. The V and J genes are TRBV6-1 and TRBJ2-3, with D possibly being TRBD2 (6 bases). CDR1 and CDR2 (germline): MNHNS, SASEGT. Trimming pared 2 bases from V and 2 bases from J, leaving 17 bases between. This CDR3 has 17 amino acids.

The chain is built from TRBV29-1 and TRBJ2-7; weak D call: TRBD2 (6 bases). Germline lookup yields CDR1 SQVTM and CDR2 ANQGSEA. This CDR3 region has 14 residues. V shed 3 bases and J shed 2 bases, with 14 bases lying between them. The CDR3, as DNA: TGCAGCGTTGATCCCACAGGACTAACCTACGAGCAGTACTTC. It is translated as CSVDPTGLTYEQYF.

The chain carries TRBV5-4 and TRBJ1-1; D gene unclear. CDR1 is SGHNT, CDR2 YYREEE, per germline (reference sequence). V gave up 1 base and J gave up 5 bases, with 6 bases separating them. The CDR3 sequence is 12 residues long. CDR3 sequence (DNA): TGTGCCAGCAGCTTGCTGTCGACTGAAGCTTTCTTT. Translating gives CASSLLSTEAFF.

The genes are TRBV14 and TRBJ2-1, with 7 bases that match TRBD2. From germline, CDR1 is SGHDN and CDR2 FVKESK. With 1 base clipped from V and 12 bases from J, the junction kept 3 bases outside the gene matches. There are 12 residues in the CDR3. The CDR3 DNA reads as TGTGCCAGCAGCCAAGGGACTAGAGTGCAGTTCTTC. Amino acids: CASSQGTRVQFF.

The chain combines TRBV5-5 with TRBJ1-5, with 11 bases aligning to TRBD1. V gave up 2 bases and J gave up 5 bases; unmatched junction bases: 3. There are 15 residues in the CDR3. CDR1 is SGHKS and CDR2 is YYEKEE in the germline V gene (reference sequence). CDR3 sequence reads: CASSFWTGGDQPQHF. Written as DNA, the CDR3 is TGTGCCAGCAGCTTCTGGACAGGGGGCGATCAGCCCCAGCATTTT.

The genes are TRBV11-2 and TRBJ2-1; D is uncertain. The V gene's germline CDR1 is SGHAT and CDR2 FQNNGV. There are 14 residues in the CDR3. Trimming shortened V by 5 bases and J by 0 bases, and 8 bases separated the two germline ends. CDR3 region: CASSLSSSYNEQFF. CDR3 nucleotide sequence: TGTGCCAGCAGCCTTTCTAGCTCCTACAATGAGCAGTTCTTC.

In this sample, this clone turned up once. The V call is TRBV4-2, the J call TRBJ2-7; 10 bases fit TRBD2. The germline CDR1 and CDR2 sequences are LGHNA and YNFKEQ. V lost 0 bases, J lost 1 base, and 9 bases stayed unmatched. The CDR3 totals 18 residues. The CDR3 protein is CASSQEIPSGGFSYEQYF. CDR3 coding DNA: TGTGCCAGCAGCCAAGAAATTCCTAGCGGGGGTTTTTCCTACGAGCAGTACTTC.

This sequence joins TRBV7-9 and TRBJ1-6, with D unclear. This CDR3 has 14 amino acids. Germline CDR1 SEHNR, CDR2 FQNEAQ (reference sequence). Trimming stripped 1 base from V and 6 bases from J, with 7 bases between. CDR3: CASSLGQINSPLHF. Written as DNA, the CDR3 is TGTGCCAGCAGCTTAGGCCAGATTAATTCACCCCTCCACTTT.

J is TRBJ1-2 and V is TRBV6-4; D unresolved. CDR1 MRHNA and CDR2 SNTAGT come from the germline V gene. V was pared by 0 bases and J by 10 bases, with 12 bases between. The CDR3 runs 13 residues. CDR3 residues: CASSDSVDEPYTF. CDR3 DNA: TGTGCCAGCAGTGACTCTGTTGATGAGCCCTACACCTTC.

The gene calls are TRBV10-1 and TRBJ1-5; 8 bases align to TRBD1. The CDR3 covers 15 residues. Germline V gives CDR1 WNHNN, CDR2 SYGVQD (reference sequence). The J segment lost 4 bases and the V segment lost 7 bases, leaving 9 bases of the junction unmatched. Here the CDR3 reads CASIGVTGGNQPQHF. The CDR3 DNA reads TGCGCCAGCATCGGGGTAACAGGGGGTAATCAGCCCCAGCATTTT.

The rearrangement uses TRBV7-9 and TRBJ1-2, with 9 bases lining up with TRBD1. CDR3 length: 14 amino acids. V lost 4 bases to trimming and J lost 11 bases; unmatched junction nucleotides: 11. Germline V gene data show CDR1 as SEHNR and CDR2 as FQNEAQ (reference sequence). The CDR3 loop is CASSSGQGLRIYTF. CDR3 sequence (DNA): TGTGCCAGCAGCTCTGGACAGGGGCTTAGGATATACACCTTC.

This clone was seen a handful of times. The rearrangement links TRBV28 to TRBJ1-5; tentative D call: TRBD1 (5 bases). The germline V gene encodes CDR1 MDHEN and CDR2 SYDVKM. The CDR3 covers 13 residues. Trimming took 11 bases from V and 2 from J, leaving 13 bases between them. CDR3 DNA sequence: TGTGCCGGGGGAGGGAATGGCAATCAGCCCCAGCATTTT. Amino acid sequence: CAGGGNGNQPQHF.